The clone carrying this TCR beta chain appeared once. The sample is drawn from a study of T-cell reconstitution after alpha-beta-depleted transplantation in children. The CDR3 extends over 16 amino acids. Germline V gene data show CDR1 as SGHNT and CDR2 as YYREEE (reference sequence). With V trimmed by 0 bases and J by 9 bases, 9 bases remained unmatched. The TCRbeta library incorporated unique molecular identifiers. TCRdb recomputed calls from the PCR reads with MiXCR, one row per CDR3 protein. The top ten clones hold over 25% of a sample with about 980,000 distinct CDR3 sequences, about 29% of them seen once.

The receptor comes from a boy under two years old who had a stem cell transplant for SCID, so the T cells may come from the graft donor. This material consisted of PBMCs, mostly from graft donor cells, taken 360 days after TCRalphabeta/CD19-depleted stem cell transplant. The V and J genes are TRBV5-4 and TRBJ1-6, with 7 bases aligning to TRBD1. CDR3 region: CASSLGDSVLGSPLHF. For the CDR3, the DNA is TGTGCCAGCAGCTTGGGGGACAGCGTTTTGGGTTCACCCCTCCACTTT.